This T cell receptor beta chain derives from a study of blood T cell repertoires in COVID-19. Study-level information: T cells, B-cell-depleted T cells, or PBMCs supplied cDNA or gDNA.

TCRdb's table, derived via immunoSEQ multiplex PCR, lists solely in-frame clones and lacks some. Here the sample spans about 150,000 clones, roughly 80% being singletons. Individuals aged 18 to 89 years were recruited from about two dozen US areas. Each participant's cohort was designated according to participant-reported clinical history. The receptor's source is a man in his fifties who had recovered from COVID-19. Sequencing used PBMCs or T cells enriched from blood (not recorded which).

CDR3 residues: CASSAWTDSPLHF. The CDR3 nucleotides read TGTGCCAGCAGCGCCTGGACAGATTCACCCCTCCACTTT. The V gene is TRBV7-9, the J gene TRBJ1-6, with D perhaps matching TRBD1 (6 bases). This CDR3 is 13 amino acids long. Per germline, CDR1 SEHNR and CDR2 FQNEAQ (reference sequence). The ends were cut back, 5 bases at V and 8 bases at J, with 10 bases in the middle.